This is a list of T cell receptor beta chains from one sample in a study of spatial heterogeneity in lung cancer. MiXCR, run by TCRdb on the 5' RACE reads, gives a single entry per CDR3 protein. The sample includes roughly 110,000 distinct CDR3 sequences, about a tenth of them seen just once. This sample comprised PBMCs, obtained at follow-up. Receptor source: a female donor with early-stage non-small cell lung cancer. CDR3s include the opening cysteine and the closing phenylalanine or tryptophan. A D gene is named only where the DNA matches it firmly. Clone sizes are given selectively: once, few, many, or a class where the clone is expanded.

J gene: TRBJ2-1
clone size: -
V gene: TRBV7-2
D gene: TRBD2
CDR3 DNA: TGTGCCAGCAGCTTAGTCACTAGCGGCTACAATGAGCAGTTCTTC
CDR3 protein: CASSLVTSGYNEQFF

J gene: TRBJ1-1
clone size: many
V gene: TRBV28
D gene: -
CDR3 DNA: TGTGCCAGCAGCTTGGTCCACACTGAAGCTTTCTTT
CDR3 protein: CASSLVHTEAFF

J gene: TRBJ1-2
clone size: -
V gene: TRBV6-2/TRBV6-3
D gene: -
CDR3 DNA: TGTGGCACCCAAGTACTGAATGGCTACACCTTC
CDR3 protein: CGTQVLNGYTF

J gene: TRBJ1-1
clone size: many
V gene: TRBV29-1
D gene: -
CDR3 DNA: TGCAGCGTTGTGAGAGGACAGACAATGAACACTGAAGCTTTCTTT
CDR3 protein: CSVVRGQTMNTEAFF

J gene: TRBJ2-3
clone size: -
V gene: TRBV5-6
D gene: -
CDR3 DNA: TGTGCCAGCAGCTTGGTGAGGGGCACAGATACGCAGTATTTT
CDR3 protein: CASSLVRGTDTQYF

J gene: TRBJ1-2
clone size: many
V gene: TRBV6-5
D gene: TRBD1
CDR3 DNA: TGTGCCAGCGGGACAGGCTATGGCTACACCTTC
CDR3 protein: CASGTGYGYTF

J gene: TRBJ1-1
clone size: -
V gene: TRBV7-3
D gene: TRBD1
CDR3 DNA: TGTGCCAGTAGCGCCGGACAGGGCCACACTGAAGCTTTCTTT
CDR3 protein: CASSAGQGHTEAFF

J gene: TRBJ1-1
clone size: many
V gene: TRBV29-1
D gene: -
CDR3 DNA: TGCAGCGTTGGTCGAATTGAAGCTTTCTTT
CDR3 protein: CSVGRIEAFF

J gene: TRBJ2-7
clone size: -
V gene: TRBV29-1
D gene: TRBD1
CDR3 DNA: TGCAGCGTGGTAACCGGGACAGGGGGCCACGAGCAGTACTTC
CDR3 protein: CSVVTGTGGHEQYF

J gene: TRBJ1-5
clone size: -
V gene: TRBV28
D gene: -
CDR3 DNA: TGTGCCAGCCAAGTAGGCAATCAGCCCCAGCATTTT
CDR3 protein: CASQVGNQPQHF

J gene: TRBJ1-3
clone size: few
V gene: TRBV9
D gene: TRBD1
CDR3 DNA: TGTGCCAGCAGCCCGACCCAGGGGGCCGCTGGAAACACCATATATTTT
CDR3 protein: CASSPTQGAAGNTIYF

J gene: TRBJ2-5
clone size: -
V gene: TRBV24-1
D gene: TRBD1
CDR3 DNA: TGTGCCACCAGTGCCTTGGACAGGGTAAAAGAGACCCAGTACTTC
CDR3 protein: CATSALDRVKETQYF

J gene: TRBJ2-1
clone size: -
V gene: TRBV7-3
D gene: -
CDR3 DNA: TGTGCCAGCGGAACGGGAGCCCGTCTTGAGCAGTTCTTC
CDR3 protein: CASGTGARLEQFF

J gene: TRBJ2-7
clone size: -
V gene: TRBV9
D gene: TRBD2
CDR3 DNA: TGTGCCAGCAGCGTAGGCTCTAGCGGGACATACGAGCAGTACTTC
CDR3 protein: CASSVGSSGTYEQYF

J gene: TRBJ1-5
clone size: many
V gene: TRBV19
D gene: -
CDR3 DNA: TGTGCCAGTAGTATCTGGGGCAGCAATCAGCCCCAGCATTTT
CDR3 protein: CASSIWGSNQPQHF

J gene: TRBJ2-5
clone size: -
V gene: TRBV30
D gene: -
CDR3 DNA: TGTGCCTGGAGAGCGAGGGGGCAAGAGACCCAGTACTTC
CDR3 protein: CAWRARGQETQYF

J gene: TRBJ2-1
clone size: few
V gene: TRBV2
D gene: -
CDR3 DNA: TGTGCCAGCAAGAGCCAGTACAATGAGCAGTTCTTC
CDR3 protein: CASKSQYNEQFF

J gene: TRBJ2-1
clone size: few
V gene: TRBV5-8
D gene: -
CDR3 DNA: TGTGCCAGCAGCTTGGGCGAGATCGCCTACAATGAGCAGTTCTTC
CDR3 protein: CASSLGEIAYNEQFF

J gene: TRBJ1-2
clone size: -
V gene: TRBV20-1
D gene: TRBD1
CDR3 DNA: TGCAGTGCTAGAGATCTCAAGACAGGGGGCTTTGGCTACACCTTC
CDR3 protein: CSARDLKTGGFGYTF

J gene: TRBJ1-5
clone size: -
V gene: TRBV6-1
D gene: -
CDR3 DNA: TGTGCCAGCACTGGACCCAGCCAGCCCCAGCATTTT
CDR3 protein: CASTGPSQPQHF

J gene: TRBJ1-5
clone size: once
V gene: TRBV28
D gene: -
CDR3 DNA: TGTGCCAGCAGACTCGCCCATCAGCCCCAGCATTTT
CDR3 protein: CASRLAHQPQHF

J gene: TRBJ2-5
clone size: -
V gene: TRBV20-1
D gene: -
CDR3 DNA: TGCAGTGCTAGACTTCTAAATCCGGGAGAGGGCCAAGAGACCCAGTACTTC
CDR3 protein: CSARLLNPGEGQETQYF

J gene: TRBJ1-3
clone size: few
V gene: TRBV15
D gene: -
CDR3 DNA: TGTGCCACCAGCAGGACGGGGAGAGGTCCCAGCTCTGGAAACACCATATATTTT
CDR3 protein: CATSRTGRGPSSGNTIYF

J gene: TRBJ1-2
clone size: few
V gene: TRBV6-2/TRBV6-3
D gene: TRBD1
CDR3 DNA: TGTGCCAGCAGTTACGCCTCTTCGTTTGGACAGGGGGAATCTAACTATGGCTACACCTTC
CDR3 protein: CASSYASSFGQGESNYGYTF

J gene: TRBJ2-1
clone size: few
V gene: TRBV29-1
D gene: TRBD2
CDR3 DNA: TGCAGCGTTGTAGGGCTAGCGGGAGACAATGAGCAGTTCTTC
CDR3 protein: CSVVGLAGDNEQFF

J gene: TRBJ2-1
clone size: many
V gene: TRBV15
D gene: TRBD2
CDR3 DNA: TGTGCCACCAGCAGAGATCCGGGCGGGAGTAGAAATGAGCAGTTCTTC
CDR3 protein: CATSRDPGGSRNEQFF

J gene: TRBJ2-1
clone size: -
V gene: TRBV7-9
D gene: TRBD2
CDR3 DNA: TGTGCCAGCAGCTCAGGATATCTAGCGGGCGAAAAGGTTGAGCAGTTCTTC
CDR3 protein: CASSSGYLAGEKVEQFF

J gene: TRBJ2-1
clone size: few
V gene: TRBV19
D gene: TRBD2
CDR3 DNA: TGTGCCAGTAGTACCAGCGGGATTTCCTACAATGAGCAGTTCTTC
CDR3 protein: CASSTSGISYNEQFF

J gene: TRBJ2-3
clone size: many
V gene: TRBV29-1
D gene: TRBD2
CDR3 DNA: TGCAGCGTTGGTTTCGGGGCTAGCGGGACAGATACGCAGTATTTT
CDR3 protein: CSVGFGASGTDTQYF

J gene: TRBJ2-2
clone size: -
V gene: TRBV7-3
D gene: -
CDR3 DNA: TGTGCCAGCAGCTCTCCCCCCGGGGAGCTGTTTTTT
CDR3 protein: CASSSPPGELFF

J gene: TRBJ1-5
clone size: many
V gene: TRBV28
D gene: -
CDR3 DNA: TGTGCCAGCAGTTTCGAACAGGGAGCTCAGCCCCAGCATTTT
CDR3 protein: CASSFEQGAQPQHF

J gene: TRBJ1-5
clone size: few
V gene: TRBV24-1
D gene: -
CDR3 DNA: TGTGCCACCAGTGATTCACGTGAAGCCAATCAGCCCCAGCATTTT
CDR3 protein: CATSDSREANQPQHF